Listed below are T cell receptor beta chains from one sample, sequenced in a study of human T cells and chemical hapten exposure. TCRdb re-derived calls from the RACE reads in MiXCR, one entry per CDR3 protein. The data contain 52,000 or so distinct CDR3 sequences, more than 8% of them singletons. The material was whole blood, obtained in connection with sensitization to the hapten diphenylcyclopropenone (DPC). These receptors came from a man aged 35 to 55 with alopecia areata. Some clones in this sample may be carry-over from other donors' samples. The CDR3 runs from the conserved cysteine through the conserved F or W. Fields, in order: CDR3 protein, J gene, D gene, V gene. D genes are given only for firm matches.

CDR3aa: CASKPAGPTREQFF
j_gene: TRBJ2-1
d_gene: TRBD2
v_gene: TRBV10-2

CDR3aa: CASSYAETEAFF
j_gene: TRBJ1-1
d_gene: -
v_gene: TRBV6-2/TRBV6-3

CDR3aa: CASSSPGLAGETQYF
j_gene: TRBJ2-5
d_gene: TRBD2
v_gene: TRBV7-9

CDR3aa: CATSDSTGNTEAFF
j_gene: TRBJ1-1
d_gene: -
v_gene: TRBV24-1

CDR3aa: CASSLARGSEQYF
j_gene: TRBJ2-7
d_gene: -
v_gene: TRBV13

CDR3aa: CASRYQGATGELFF
j_gene: TRBJ2-2
d_gene: TRBD1
v_gene: TRBV5-1

CDR3aa: CASSVQGRGIHEQFF
j_gene: TRBJ2-1
d_gene: -
v_gene: TRBV10-2

CDR3aa: CSARGVSGTVARNQPQHF
j_gene: TRBJ1-5
d_gene: TRBD1
v_gene: TRBV20-1

CDR3aa: CASSPRSGRDGELFF
j_gene: TRBJ2-2
d_gene: -
v_gene: TRBV5-1

CDR3aa: CASSYRISGRAAHLNEQYF
j_gene: TRBJ2-7
d_gene: TRBD2
v_gene: TRBV28

CDR3aa: CSALAGVGNEQFF
j_gene: TRBJ2-1
d_gene: TRBD2
v_gene: TRBV29-1

CDR3aa: CASSPGLTGGKAFF
j_gene: TRBJ1-1
d_gene: TRBD1
v_gene: TRBV28

CDR3aa: CASRGTSGSKDEQFF
j_gene: TRBJ2-1
d_gene: TRBD2
v_gene: TRBV9

CDR3aa: CASSPHTDRGYEQYF
j_gene: TRBJ2-7
d_gene: -
v_gene: TRBV6-2/TRBV6-3

CDR3aa: CASSLPGGREQYF
j_gene: TRBJ2-7
d_gene: TRBD1
v_gene: TRBV28

CDR3aa: CASSPSIGAGGPYEQYF
j_gene: TRBJ2-7
d_gene: TRBD2
v_gene: TRBV28

CDR3aa: CASSFLLRNEQFF
j_gene: TRBJ2-1
d_gene: -
v_gene: TRBV12-3/TRBV12-4

CDR3aa: CASSAPGRAPSNEQFF
j_gene: TRBJ2-1
d_gene: TRBD2
v_gene: TRBV2

CDR3aa: CATSGLDSIEQFF
j_gene: TRBJ2-1
d_gene: TRBD2
v_gene: TRBV5-5

CDR3aa: CASSLDGPPETQYF
j_gene: TRBJ2-5
d_gene: -
v_gene: TRBV7-3

CDR3aa: CASSLVLAGVDTQYF
j_gene: TRBJ2-3
d_gene: TRBD2
v_gene: TRBV5-1

CDR3aa: CSARLAGAGHADTQYF
j_gene: TRBJ2-3
d_gene: TRBD2
v_gene: TRBV20-1

CDR3aa: CSVDQTGGETQYF
j_gene: TRBJ2-5
d_gene: TRBD1
v_gene: TRBV29-1

CDR3aa: CASSQDSFTGELFF
j_gene: TRBJ2-2
d_gene: -
v_gene: TRBV14

CDR3aa: CASSYQDNLEAFF
j_gene: TRBJ1-1
d_gene: -
v_gene: TRBV6-6

CDR3aa: CSASQQGNTEAFF
j_gene: TRBJ1-1
d_gene: -
v_gene: TRBV20-1

CDR3aa: CASSSGTASGANVLTF
j_gene: TRBJ2-6
d_gene: -
v_gene: TRBV7-9

CDR3aa: CASSLGPAREQYF
j_gene: TRBJ2-7
d_gene: -
v_gene: TRBV7-3

CDR3aa: CASTFRSPYGYTF
j_gene: TRBJ1-2
d_gene: -
v_gene: TRBV7-2

CDR3aa: CASSPSSGGRGYTF
j_gene: TRBJ1-2
d_gene: TRBD1
v_gene: TRBV28

CDR3aa: CASKVSRNEKLFF
j_gene: TRBJ1-4
d_gene: -
v_gene: TRBV2

CDR3aa: CASSSAGRESPLHF
j_gene: TRBJ1-6
d_gene: -
v_gene: TRBV28

CDR3aa: CASSFFDRDHEQFF
j_gene: TRBJ2-1
d_gene: TRBD1
v_gene: TRBV5-1

CDR3aa: CASGRRSAYNEQFF
j_gene: TRBJ2-1
d_gene: -
v_gene: TRBV27

CDR3aa: CASSLNRGQSGYTF
j_gene: TRBJ1-2
d_gene: TRBD1
v_gene: TRBV7-9

CDR3aa: CASSLLAGGTDTQYF
j_gene: TRBJ2-3
d_gene: TRBD2
v_gene: TRBV7-9

CDR3aa: CASSLQSTATGELFF
j_gene: TRBJ2-2
d_gene: -
v_gene: TRBV7-2